These 4 T cell receptor beta chains were all obtained from the same sample, sequenced in a study of cytomegalovirus exposure and HLA in healthy donors. With 60 Vbeta and 13 Jbeta primers, the PCR was carried out. Here immunoSEQ multiplex PCR was the method, and the copy in TCRdb shows in-frame clones only, minus some. This repertoire shows about 140,000 clones, approximately 73% found once; its top ten account for 1% to 1.5%. The sample was PBMCs. These receptors came from a woman aged 40-49 years in good health and CMV-seronegative.

The rearrangement uses TRBV6-5 and TRBJ2-7; unclear D gene. The V end lost 6 bases, the J end lost 0 bases, and 9 bases lay between the germline ends. This CDR3 comprises 13 residues. The V gene's germline CDR1 is MNHEY and CDR2 SVGAGI. The CDR3: CASSPTPSYEQYV. DNA of the CDR3: TGTGCCAGCAGCCCGACACCCTCCTACGAGCAGTACGTC.

As for this clone: The junction differs from germline at one of its ends, possibly a read error. The CDR3 region has the DNA TGTTCCAGCAGCTTGACTAGCGGGGACACAGATACGCAGTATTTT. Residues: CSSSLTSGDTDTQYF. The rearrangement links TRBV7-9 to TRBJ2-3; 11 bases agree with TRBD2. The CDR3 extends over 15 amino acids. From germline, CDR1 is SEHNR and CDR2 FQNEAQ (reference sequence).

This chain uses TRBV6-1 with TRBJ1-6, with TRBD1 as a possible D gene (5 bases). The CDR3 consists of 17 residues. CDR1 MNHNS and CDR2 SASEGT come from the germline V gene. Trimming cost V 2 bases and J 0 bases, with 11 bases left between them. The CDR3 coding sequence is TGTGCCAGCAGTGAACCGGACACGAGCTCCTATAATTCACCCCTCCACTTT. Translation: CASSEPDTSSYNSPLHF.

The chain has TRBV5-1 and TRBJ1-4; 7 bases line up with TRBD1. Germline values: CDR1 SGHRS, CDR2 YFSETQ. The CDR3 has 13 residues. With V trimmed by 0 bases and J by 8 bases, 1 base remained unmatched. CDR3 amino acids: CASSLGQGEKLFF. The CDR3 bases are TGCGCCAGCAGCTTGGGACAGGGAGAAAAACTGTTTTTT.